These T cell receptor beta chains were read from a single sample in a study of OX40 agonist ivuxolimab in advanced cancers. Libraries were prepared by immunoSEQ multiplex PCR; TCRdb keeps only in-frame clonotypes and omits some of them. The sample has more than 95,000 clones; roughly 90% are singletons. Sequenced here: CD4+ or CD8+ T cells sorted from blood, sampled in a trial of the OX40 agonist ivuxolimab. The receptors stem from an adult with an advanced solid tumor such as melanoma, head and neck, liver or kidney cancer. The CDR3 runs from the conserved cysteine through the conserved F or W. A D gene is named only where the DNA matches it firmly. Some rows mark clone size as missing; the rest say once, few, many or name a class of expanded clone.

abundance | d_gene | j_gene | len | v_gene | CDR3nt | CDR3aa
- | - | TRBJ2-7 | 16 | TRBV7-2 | TGTGCCAGCAGCTTAACAGACACCTCGGGAACTTACGAGCAGTACTTC | CASSLTDTSGTYEQYF
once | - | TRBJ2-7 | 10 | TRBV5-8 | TGTGCCAGCAGCTTAAGGGAGCAGTACTTC | CASSLREQYF
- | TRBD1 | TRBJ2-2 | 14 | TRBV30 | TGTGCCTGGCGTTCAGGGGGGAACACCGGGGAGCTGTTTTTT | CAWRSGGNTGELFF
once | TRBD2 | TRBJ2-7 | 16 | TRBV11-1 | TGTGCCAGCAGCTTAGGTGGACTAGCGGGACTCTACGAGCAGTACTTC | CASSLGGLAGLYEQYF
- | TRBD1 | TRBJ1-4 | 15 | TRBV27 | TGTGCCAGCAGTCCGAACAGGGGATTTAATGAAAAACTGTTTTTT | CASSPNRGFNEKLFF
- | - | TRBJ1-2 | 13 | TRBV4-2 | TGTGCCAGCAGCCAAGATCCCGGATCTGGCTACACCTTC | CASSQDPGSGYTF
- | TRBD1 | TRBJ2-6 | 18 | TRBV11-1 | TGTGCCAGCAGCCCAACCTACAGGGGGCGCACTGGGGCCAACGTCCTGACTTTC | CASSPTYRGRTGANVLTF
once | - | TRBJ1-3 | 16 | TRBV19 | TGTGCCAGTAGTATGCTCGCAACGATCTCTGGAAACACCATATATTTT | CASSMLATISGNTIYF
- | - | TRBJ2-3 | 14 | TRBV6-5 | TGTGCCAGCAGTTGGATGACTAGCACAGATACGCAGTATTTT | CASSWMTSTDTQYF
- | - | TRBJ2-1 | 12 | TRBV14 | TGTGCCAGCAGCCTATACCGGGACTCCCAGTTCTTC | CASSLYRDSQFF
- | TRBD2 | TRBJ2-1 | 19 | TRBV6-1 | TGTGCCAGCAGTGAAGAGGGACTAGCGGGCCTAAGCTCCTACAATGAGCAGTTCTTC | CASSEEGLAGLSSYNEQFF
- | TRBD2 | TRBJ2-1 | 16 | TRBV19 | TGTGCCAGCCGGGCCATACTAGCGGCCGGCGACAATGAGCAGTTCTTC | CASRAILAAGDNEQFF
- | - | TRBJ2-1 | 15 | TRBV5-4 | TGTGCCAGCAGCTTGGGCCAGGGGCGCCACAATGAGCAGTTCTTC | CASSLGQGRHNEQFF
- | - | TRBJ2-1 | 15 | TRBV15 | TGTGCCACCAGCAGAGGGTCAGGGTCCTACAATGAGCAGTTCTTC | CATSRGSGSYNEQFF
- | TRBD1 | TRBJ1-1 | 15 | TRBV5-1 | TGCGCCAGCTTTCCCTGGACAGGTATGAACACTGAAGCTTTCTTT | CASFPWTGMNTEAFF
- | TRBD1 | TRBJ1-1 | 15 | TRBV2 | TGTGCCAGCAGTGGGGGACAGGGAATAAACACTGAAGCTTTCTTT | CASSGGQGINTEAFF
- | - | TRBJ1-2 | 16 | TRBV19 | TGTGCCAGTAGACGGCCAGGGGCAGGCGGAAGCTATGGCTACACCTTC | CASRRPGAGGSYGYTF
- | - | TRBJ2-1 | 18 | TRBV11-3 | TGTGCCAGCAGCTTTAGCCTAGGGGGCGGGAGGCCATACAATGAGCAGTTCTTC | CASSFSLGGGRPYNEQFF
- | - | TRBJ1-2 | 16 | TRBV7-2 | TGTGCCAGCAGCTTAGCGGGGACGGAACTGAACTATGGCTACACCTTC | CASSLAGTELNYGYTF
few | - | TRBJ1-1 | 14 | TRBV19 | TGTGCCAGTAGGGCCCCAGGGTCGACCACTGAAGCTTTCTTT | CASRAPGSTTEAFF
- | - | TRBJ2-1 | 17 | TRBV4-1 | TGCGCCAGCAGCCAATCGATCGGGACGGCTTCCTACAATGAGCAGTTCTTC | CASSQSIGTASYNEQFF
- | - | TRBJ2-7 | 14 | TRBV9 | TGTGCCAGCAGCCCCCGCACGGGGAACTACGAGCAGTACTTC | CASSPRTGNYEQYF
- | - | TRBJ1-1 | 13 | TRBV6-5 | TGTGCCAGCAGTGACAGCGGGGTACCTGAAGCTTTCTTT | CASSDSGVPEAFF
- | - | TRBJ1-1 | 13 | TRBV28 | TGTGCCAGCAGTCCCGGCGGGAACACTGAAGCTTTCTTT | CASSPGGNTEAFF
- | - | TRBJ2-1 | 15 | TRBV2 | TGTGCCAGCAGTGATGAGACAGGGACTTACAATGAGCAGTTCTTC | CASSDETGTYNEQFF
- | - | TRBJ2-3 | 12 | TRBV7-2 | TGTGCCAGCAGGGACAGCACAGATACGCAGTATTTT | CASRDSTDTQYF
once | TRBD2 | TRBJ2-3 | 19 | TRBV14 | TGTGCCAGCAGCCAAGAAGGAGGACTAGCGGGAGCTAGCACAGATACGCAGTATTTT | CASSQEGGLAGASTDTQYF
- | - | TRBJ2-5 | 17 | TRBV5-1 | TGCGCCAGCAGCTTGGCCGGCTCAGGCCCCCGTCAAGAGACCCAGTACTTC | CASSLAGSGPRQETQYF
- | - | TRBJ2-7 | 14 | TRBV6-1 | TGTGCCAGCAGTGAAGATCGGGTTTCCAACGAGCAGTACTTC | CASSEDRVSNEQYF
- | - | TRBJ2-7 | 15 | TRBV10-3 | TGTGCCATCAGGCCTGGGACGTACAGCTCCTACGAGCAGTACTTC | CAIRPGTYSSYEQYF
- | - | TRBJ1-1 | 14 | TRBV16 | TGTGCCAGCAGCCTGACTAGCGCGAACACTGAAGCTTTCTTT | CASSLTSANTEAFF
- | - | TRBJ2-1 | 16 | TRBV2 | TGTGCCAGCAGGGGGACTTCGGGAAGCTCCTACAATGAGCAGTTCTTC | CASRGTSGSSYNEQFF
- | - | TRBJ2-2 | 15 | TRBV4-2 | TGTGCCAGCAGCCAAGCAGCCCGTGTAGATGGGGAGCTGTTTTTT | CASSQAARVDGELFF
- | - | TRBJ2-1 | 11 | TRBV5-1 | TGCGCCAGCAGCTTGCGGCGGAAGCAGTTCTTC | CASSLRRKQFF
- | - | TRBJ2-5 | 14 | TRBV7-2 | TGTGCCAGCAGCTTAGCGGTACGTGGCGAGACCCAGTACTTC | CASSLAVRGETQYF
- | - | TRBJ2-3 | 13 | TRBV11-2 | TGTGCCAGCAGGAAAACAGGGATAGATACGCAGTATTTT | CASRKTGIDTQYF
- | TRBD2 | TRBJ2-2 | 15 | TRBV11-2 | TGTGCCAGCAGCAGAGGACTAGCGGGGCACGGGGAGCTGTTTTTT | CASSRGLAGHGELFF
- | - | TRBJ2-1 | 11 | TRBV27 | TGTGCCAGCAGGTCTCCGGGACTGCCCATCTTC | CASRSPGLPIF
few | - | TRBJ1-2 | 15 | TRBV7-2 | TGTGCCAGCAGCACTCGGTTCGGGGAGAACTATGGCTACACCTTC | CASSTRFGENYGYTF
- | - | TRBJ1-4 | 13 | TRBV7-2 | TGTGCCAGCCCCTACCTTACAGATCAAAAACTGTTTTTT | CASPYLTDQKLFF
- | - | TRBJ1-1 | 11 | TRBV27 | TGTGCCAGCAGGCGAAAGACTGAAGCTTTCTTT | CASRRKTEAFF